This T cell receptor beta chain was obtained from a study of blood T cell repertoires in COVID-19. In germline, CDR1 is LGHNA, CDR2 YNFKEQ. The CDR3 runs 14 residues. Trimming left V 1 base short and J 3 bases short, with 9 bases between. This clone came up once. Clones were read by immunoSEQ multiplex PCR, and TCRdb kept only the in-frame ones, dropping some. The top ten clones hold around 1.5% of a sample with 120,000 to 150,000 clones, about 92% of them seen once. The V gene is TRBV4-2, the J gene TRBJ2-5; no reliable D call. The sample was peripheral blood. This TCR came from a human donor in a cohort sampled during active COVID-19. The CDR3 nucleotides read TGTGCCAGCAGCCAAGTTGACGAGGAAGAGACCCAGTACTTC. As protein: CASSQVDEEETQYF.